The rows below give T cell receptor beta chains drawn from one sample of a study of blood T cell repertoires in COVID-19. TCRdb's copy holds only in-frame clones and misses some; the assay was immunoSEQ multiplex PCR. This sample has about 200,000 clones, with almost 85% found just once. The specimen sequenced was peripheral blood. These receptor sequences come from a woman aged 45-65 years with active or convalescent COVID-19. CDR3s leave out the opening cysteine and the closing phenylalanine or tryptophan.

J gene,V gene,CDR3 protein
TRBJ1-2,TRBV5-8,ASSYRTNVNYGYT
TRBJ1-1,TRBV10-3,AISKNRGEDTEAF
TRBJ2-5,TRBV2,ASRGRTGYGETQY
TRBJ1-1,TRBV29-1,SVEDSFGEAF
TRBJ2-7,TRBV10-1,ASSPGGRPHEQY
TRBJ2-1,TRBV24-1,ATSDSAGETIYNEQF
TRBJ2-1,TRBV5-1,ASSKRSVGGSARNEQF
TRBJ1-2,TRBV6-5,ASRGLSSYT
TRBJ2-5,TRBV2,ASSLAGGPGTQY
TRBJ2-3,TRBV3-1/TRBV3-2,ASSRDPGTDTQY
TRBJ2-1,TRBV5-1,ASSWIAGGNNEQF
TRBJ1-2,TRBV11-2,ASSLVAGLNYGYT
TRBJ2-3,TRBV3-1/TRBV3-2,ASSRLSNTQY
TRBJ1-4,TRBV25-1,ASSSTEINEKLF
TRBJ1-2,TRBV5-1,ASSYETGAGT
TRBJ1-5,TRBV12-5,ASGPRGGRDNQPQH
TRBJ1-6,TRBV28,ASTPFGQGNSPLH
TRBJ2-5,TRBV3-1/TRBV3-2,ASSRRSQRETQY
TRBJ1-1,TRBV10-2,ASSDADREAF
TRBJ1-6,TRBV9,ASSVGTGTYNSPLH
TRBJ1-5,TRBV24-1,ATSDFSGAQH
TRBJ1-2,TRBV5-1,ASSFGQVYGYT
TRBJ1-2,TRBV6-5,ASSYSNGQGRGYT
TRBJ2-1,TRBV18,ASSPAVSSYNEQF
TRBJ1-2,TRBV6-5,ASNTQGIDGYT
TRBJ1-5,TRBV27,ASSVRGGEQPQH
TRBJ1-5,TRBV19,ASSRTGQTHSNQPQH
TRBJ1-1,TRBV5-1,ASSSGQGTEAF
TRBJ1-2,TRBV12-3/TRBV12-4,ASSSDRSGYT
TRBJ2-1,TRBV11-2,ASSLERGEQF
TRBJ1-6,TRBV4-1,ASSQVGQGNNSPLH
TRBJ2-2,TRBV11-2,ASSSDSGGYTINTGELF
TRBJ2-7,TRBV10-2,ASRAGGRYEQY
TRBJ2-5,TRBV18,ASSPGRETQY
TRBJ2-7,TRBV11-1,ASSRDRVNEQY
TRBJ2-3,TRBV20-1,SVAPTDTQY
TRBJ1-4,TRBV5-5,ASSLFVINEKLF
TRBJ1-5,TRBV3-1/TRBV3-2,ASSQVGGANQPQH
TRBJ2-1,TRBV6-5,ASRLTSGTFNEQF
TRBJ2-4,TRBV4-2,ASSPLNPETLLAKNIQY